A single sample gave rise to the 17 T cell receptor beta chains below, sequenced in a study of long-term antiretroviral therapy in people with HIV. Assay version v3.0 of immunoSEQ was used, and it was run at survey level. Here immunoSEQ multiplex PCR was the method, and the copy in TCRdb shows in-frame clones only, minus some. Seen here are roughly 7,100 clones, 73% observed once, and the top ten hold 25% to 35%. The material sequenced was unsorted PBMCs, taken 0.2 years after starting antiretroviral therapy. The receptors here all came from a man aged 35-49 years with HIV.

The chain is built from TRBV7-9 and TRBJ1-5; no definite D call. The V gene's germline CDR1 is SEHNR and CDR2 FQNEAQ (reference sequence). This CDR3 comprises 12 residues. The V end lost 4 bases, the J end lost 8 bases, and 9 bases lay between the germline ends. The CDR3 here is CASSSSWEPQHF. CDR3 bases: TGTGCCAGCAGCTCAAGCTGGGAGCCCCAGCATTTT. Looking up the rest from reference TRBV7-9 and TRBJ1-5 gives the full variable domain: DTGVSQNPRHKITKRGQNVTFRCDPISEHNRLYWYRQTLGQGPEFLTYFQNEAQLEKSRLLSDRFSAERPKGSFSTLEIQRTEQGDSAMYLCASSSSWEPQHFGDGTRLSIL.

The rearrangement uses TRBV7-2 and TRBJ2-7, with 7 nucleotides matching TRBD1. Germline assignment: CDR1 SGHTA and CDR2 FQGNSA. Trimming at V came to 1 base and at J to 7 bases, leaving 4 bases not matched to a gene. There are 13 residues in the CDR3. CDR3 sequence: CASSLGAGGEQYF. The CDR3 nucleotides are TGTGCCAGCAGCTTAGGGGCAGGGGGAGAGCAGTACTTC.

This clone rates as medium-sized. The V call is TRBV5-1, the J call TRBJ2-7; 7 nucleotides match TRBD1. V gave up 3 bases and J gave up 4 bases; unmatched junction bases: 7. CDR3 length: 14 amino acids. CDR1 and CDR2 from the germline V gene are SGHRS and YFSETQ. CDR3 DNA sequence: TGCGCCAGCAGCTGGGCCGGACAGGTATACGAGCAGTACTTC. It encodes CASSWAGQVYEQYF.

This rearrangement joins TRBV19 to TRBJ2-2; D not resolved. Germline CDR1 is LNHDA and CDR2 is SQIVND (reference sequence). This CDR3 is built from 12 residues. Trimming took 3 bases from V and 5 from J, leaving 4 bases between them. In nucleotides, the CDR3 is TGTGCCAGTAGTATCGGGACCGGGGAGCTGTTTTTT. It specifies CASSIGTGELFF.

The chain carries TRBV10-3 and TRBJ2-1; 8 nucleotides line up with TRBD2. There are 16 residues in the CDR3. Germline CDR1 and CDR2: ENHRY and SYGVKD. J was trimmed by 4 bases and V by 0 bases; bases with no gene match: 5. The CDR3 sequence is CAISESAGGPYNEQFF. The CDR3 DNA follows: TGTGCCATCAGTGAGTCGGCGGGGGGACCTTACAATGAGCAGTTCTTC.

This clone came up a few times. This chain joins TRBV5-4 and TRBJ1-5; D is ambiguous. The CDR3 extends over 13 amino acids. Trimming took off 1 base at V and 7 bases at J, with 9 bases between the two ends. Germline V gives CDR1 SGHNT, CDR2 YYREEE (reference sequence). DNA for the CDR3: TGTGCCAGCAGCTTGAGCGGGGAGCAGCCCCAGCATTTT. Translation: CASSLSGEQPQHF.

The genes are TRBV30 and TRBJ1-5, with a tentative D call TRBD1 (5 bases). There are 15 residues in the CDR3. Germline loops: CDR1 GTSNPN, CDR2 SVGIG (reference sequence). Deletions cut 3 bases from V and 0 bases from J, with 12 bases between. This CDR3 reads CAWRAGTLSNQPQHF. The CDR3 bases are TGTGCCTGGAGAGCCGGGACCCTTAGCAATCAGCCCCAGCATTTT.

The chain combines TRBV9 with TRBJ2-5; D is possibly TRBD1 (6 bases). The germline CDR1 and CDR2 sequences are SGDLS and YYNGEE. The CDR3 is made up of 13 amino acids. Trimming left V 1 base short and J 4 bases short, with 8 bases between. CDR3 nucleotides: TGTGCCAGCAGCGTAAGAGGGGGAGAGACCCAGTACTTC. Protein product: CASSVRGGETQYF. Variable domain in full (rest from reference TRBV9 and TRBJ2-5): DSGVTQTPKHLITATGQRVTLRCSPRSGDLSVYWYQQSLDQGLQFLIQYYNGEERAKGNILERFSAQQFPDLHSELNLSSLELGDSALYFCASSVRGGETQYFGPGTRLLVL.

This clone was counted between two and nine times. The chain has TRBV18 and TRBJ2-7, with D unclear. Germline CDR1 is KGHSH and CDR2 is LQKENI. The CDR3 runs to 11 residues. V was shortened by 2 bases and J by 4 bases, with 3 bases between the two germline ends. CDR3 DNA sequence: TGTGCCAGCTCACCAGGTTACGAGCAGTACTTC. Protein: CASSPGYEQYF.

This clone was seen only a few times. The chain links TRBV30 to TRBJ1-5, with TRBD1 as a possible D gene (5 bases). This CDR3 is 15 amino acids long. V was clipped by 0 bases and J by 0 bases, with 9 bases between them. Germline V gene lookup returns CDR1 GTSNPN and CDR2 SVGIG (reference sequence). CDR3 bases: TGTGCCTGGAGTGTTGCGGGGGATAGCAATCAGCCCCAGCATTTT. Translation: CAWSVAGDSNQPQHF. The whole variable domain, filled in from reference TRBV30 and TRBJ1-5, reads SQTIHQWPATLVQPVGSPLSLECTVEGTSNPNLYWYRQAAGRGLQLLFYSVGIGQISSEVPQNLSASRPQDRQFILSSKKLLLSDSGFYLCAWSVAGDSNQPQHFGDGTRLSIL.

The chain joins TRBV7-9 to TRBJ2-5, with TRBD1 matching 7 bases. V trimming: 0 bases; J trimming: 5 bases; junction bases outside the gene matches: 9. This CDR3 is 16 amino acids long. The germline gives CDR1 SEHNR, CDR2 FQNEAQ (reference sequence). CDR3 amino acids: CASSLAQRQGWETQYF. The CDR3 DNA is TGTGCCAGCAGCTTAGCGCAGAGACAGGGATGGGAGACCCAGTACTTC.

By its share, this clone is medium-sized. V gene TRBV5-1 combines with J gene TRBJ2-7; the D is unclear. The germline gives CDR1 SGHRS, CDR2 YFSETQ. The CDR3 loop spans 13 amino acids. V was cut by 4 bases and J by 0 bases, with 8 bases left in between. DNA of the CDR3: TGCGCCAGCAGCGCCGCGGCCTCCTACGAGCAGTACTTC. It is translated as CASSAAASYEQYF. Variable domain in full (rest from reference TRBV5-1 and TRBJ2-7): KAGVTQTPRYLIKTRGQQVTLSCSPISGHRSVSWYQQTPGQGLQFLFEYFSETQRNKGNFPGRFSGRQFSNSRSEMNVSTLELGDSALYLCASSAAASYEQYFGPGTRLTVT.

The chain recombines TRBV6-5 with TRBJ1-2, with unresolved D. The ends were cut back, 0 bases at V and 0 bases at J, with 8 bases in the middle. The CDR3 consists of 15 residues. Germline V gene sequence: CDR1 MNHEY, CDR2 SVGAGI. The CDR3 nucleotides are TGTGCCAGCAGTTACTCCGACACCACTAACTATGGCTACACCTTC. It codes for CASSYSDTTNYGYTF.

The CDR3 DNA reads as TGTGCCAGCAGCTGGGGGAACACTGAAGCTTTCTTT. This sequence encodes CASSWGNTEAFF. The gene calls are TRBV7-9 and TRBJ1-1; D gene unclear. Germline CDR1 and CDR2: SEHNR and FQNEAQ (reference sequence). This CDR3 has 12 residues. V was cut by 4 bases and J by 1 base, with 4 bases left in between.

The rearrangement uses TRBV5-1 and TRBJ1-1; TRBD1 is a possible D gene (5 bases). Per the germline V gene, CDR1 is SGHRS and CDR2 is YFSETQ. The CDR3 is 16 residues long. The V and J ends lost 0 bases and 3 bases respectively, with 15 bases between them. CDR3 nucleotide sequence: TGCGCCAGCAGCTTGGCAGGCAGGGTAGCGGACACTGAAGCTTTCTTT. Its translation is CASSLAGRVADTEAFF. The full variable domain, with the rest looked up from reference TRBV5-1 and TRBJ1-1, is KAGVTQTPRYLIKTRGQQVTLSCSPISGHRSVSWYQQTPGQGLQFLFEYFSETQRNKGNFPGRFSGRQFSNSRSEMNVSTLELGDSALYLCASSLAGRVADTEAFFGQGTRLTVV.

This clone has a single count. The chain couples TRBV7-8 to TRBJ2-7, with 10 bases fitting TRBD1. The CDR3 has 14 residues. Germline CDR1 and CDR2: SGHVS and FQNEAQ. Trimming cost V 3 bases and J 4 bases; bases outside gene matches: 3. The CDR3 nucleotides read TGTGCCAGCAGCTTGAGGACAGGGGGATACGAGCAGTACTTC. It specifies CASSLRTGGYEQYF.

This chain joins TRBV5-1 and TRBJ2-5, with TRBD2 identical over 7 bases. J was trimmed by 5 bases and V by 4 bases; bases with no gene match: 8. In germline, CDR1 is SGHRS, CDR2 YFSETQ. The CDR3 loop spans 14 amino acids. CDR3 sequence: CASSQDGGGETQYF. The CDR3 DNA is TGCGCCAGCAGCCAGGACGGGGGAGGGGAGACCCAGTACTTC.